This T cell receptor beta chain was observed in a study of human T cells and chemical hapten exposure (dated by TCRdb to the early 2020s). Background on the whole study: For sensitization, 2% DPC in acetone was applied to a 2 cm by 2 cm area of upper inner arm skin. For TCR sequencing, blood came from 25 to 35 alopecia patients at anywhere from one to four time points (pre-sensitization, 2, 6 and 24 weeks). The patient cohort, mostly female, included alopecia areata with under or over 50% scalp involvement, alopecia totalis and alopecia universalis. Throughout the study period of about 25 weeks, patients also received therapeutic DPC doses to the scalp every week. Patch testing was done on the upper back using Finn chambers containing 0.01% DPC, and results were scored after 6 days according to International Contact Dermatitis Research Group standards. Peripheral blood TCR repertoire changes were tracked in vivo in alopecia patients during primary and secondary sensitization to the hapten diphenylcyclopropenone (DPC). Patient blood was sampled pre-sensitization (week 0) and at 2, 6 and about 24 weeks after DPC sensitization. Libraries were pooled for sequencing, and variation in per-sample TCR yields was attributed mainly to small differences in library volumes within the pool.

Concerning this clonotype itself: There is no known antigen for this receptor. Base quality data are lacking; no much larger clone is found one base away.

Unmatched junction bases come to 5, with V trimmed by 1 base and J by 4 bases. As encoded in the germline V gene, CDR1 is SGHRS while CDR2 is YFSETQ. Measured from the cysteine to the phenylalanine, the CDR3 is 16 residues long. Of the read, only the CDR3 DNA is kept; its 48 bases are in frame from base 1. The library was built by means of RACE. The reads were generated on a NextSeq 500. During library preparation, unique molecular identifiers were attached to individual cDNA molecules so that TCRs could be counted in a quantitative, reproducible way. Both TCR alpha and TCR beta chains were sequenced from each blood RNA sample. Regarding the original processing steps: Samples had a median of around 92,000 TCRs, with a range from roughly 23,224 to 700,000. V, J and CDR3 annotation of the TCR reads was carried out using the Decombinator software suite. For PS versus PT1 abundance plots, all samples were subsampled to the same number of TCRs (28,000). Expanded TCRs were defined as absent before sensitization and observed at least eight times at the 2-week time point. TCRdb trimmed public reads at Q25 via fastp, called clones via MiXCR and kept in-frame beta chains. A single entry per CDR3 protein holds the most common genes and DNA from its merged rows. These V and J calls rely on TCRdb rather than the paper's analysis. The sample table lists 340,000 or so distinct CDR3 sequences, around 7% of them with a count of one. The ten most abundant clones make up 8.4% of the sample.

Points the paper makes about the study in general: Repeated subsampling changed both the strength of the expansion versus patch-test correlation and the threshold at which that correlation became significant. All patients had alopecia, a presumed autoimmune disease, so their immune response might differ from that of healthy individuals. The number of PT1 expanded TCRs positively correlated with patch test score, significant at thresholds 8, 16 and 32 but not 4. Expanded TCRs formed significantly more large CDR3 similarity clusters than pre-sensitization or healthy control sets, consistent with antigen-driven responses. DPC sensitization did not change the number of TCRs with a frequency above 1 in 1000, and there was no evidence of changes in global repertoire structure.

Per the publication, the time point label means: patch test 1, 2 weeks after DPC sensitization. The treatment or condition label here, explained by the study, means: therapeutic diphenylcyclopropenone sensitization with weekly scalp DPC. At every patch-test visit, the blood draw took place before the patch test was put on. Eligible patients were aged 18 to 70, diagnosed with alopecia, deemed suitable for DPC therapy, and excluded if pregnant. Total RNA was extracted from unfractionated whole blood collected in Tempus Blood RNA tubes. Source: whole blood, taken in connection with sensitization to the hapten diphenylcyclopropenone (DPC). The source of this sequence is a woman aged 18-35 years with alopecia areata. Some clones in this sample may be carry-over from other donors' samples. Recombination linked TRBV5-1 to TRBJ1-6, and 7 bases in between align with TRBD1. The CDR3 amino acid sequence is: CASSLTGTAYNSPLHF. Here is the DNA: TGCGCCAGCAGCTTGACTGGGACAGCTTATAATTCACCCCTCCACTTT. Where the CDR3 stops, the reference TRBV5-1 and TRBJ1-6 genes take over; the full variable domain is KAGVTQTPRYLIKTRGQQVTLSCSPISGHRSVSWYQQTPGQGLQFLFEYFSETQRNKGNFPGRFSGRQFSNSRSEMNVSTLELGDSALYLCASSLTGTAYNSPLHFGNGTRLTVT.